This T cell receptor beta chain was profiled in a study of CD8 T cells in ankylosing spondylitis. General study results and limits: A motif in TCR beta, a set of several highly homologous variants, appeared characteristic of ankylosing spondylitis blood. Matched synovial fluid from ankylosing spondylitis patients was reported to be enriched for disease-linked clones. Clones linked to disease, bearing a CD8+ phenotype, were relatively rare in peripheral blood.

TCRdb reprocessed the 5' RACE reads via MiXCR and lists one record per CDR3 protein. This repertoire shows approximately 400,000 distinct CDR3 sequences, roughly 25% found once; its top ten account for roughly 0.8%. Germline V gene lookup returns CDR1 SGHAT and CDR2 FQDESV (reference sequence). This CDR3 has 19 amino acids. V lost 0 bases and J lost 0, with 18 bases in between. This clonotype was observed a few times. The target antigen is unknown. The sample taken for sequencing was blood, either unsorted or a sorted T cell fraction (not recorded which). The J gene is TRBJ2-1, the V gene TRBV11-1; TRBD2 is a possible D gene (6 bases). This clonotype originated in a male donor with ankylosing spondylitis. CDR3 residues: CASSLAGVGSGRSYNEQFF. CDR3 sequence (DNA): TGTGCCAGCAGCTTAGCGGGGGTGGGGAGCGGGCGCTCCTACAATGAGCAGTTCTTC.